This TCR beta chain was obtained from a study of cytomegalovirus exposure and HLA in healthy donors. Primers for the PCR totalled 60 Vbeta and 13 Jbeta. Assay: immunoSEQ multiplex PCR; the TCRdb copy retains only in-frame clones and omits some. In the table there are around 100,000 clones, roughly 73% of which are singletons. This CDR3 contains 16 residues. V lost 1 base and J 10 bases, leaving 17 bases between the germline ends. Germline CDR1 SNHLY, CDR2 FYNNEI. This sequence was found in a man in his forties in good health and CMV-seronegative. V is TRBV2 and J is TRBJ1-6, with D perhaps matching TRBD1 (5 bases). The sample comprised PBMCs. This chain's CDR3 is CASSEEDTLSGSPLHF. The DNA of the CDR3 is TGTGCCAGCAGTGAAGAGGACACTTTATCGGGCTCACCCCTCCACTTT.